This T cell receptor (beta chain) stems from a study of cytomegalovirus exposure and HLA in healthy donors. Study details: Among about 179 million T cells, an earlier analysis found roughly 110 million unique TCR beta sequences. Approximately 81% of 350 to 400 genotyped donors fell in the Caucasian-associated ancestry cluster.

PCR was performed using 60 Vbeta and 13 Jbeta primers. Here immunoSEQ multiplex PCR was the method, and the copy in TCRdb shows in-frame clones only, minus some. The sample lists 140,000 to 150,000 clones, over 60% occurring once. The length of the CDR3 is 16 residues. V shed 0 bases, J shed 0 bases, and the junction held 3 bases outside the gene matches. CDR1 and CDR2 from the germline V gene are SGHNT and YYREEE (reference sequence). General study results and limits: Most TCR beta V segments were productive about 90% or about 30% of the time in an earlier analysis. Analysis was carried out at a later point, and it linked a missense DCLRE1C variant to TCR beta V- and J-gene trimming.

In the case of this clone: Its antigen is still unknown.

The clonotype originates from a woman aged 40 to 50 in good health and CMV-seronegative. Sequenced material: PBMCs. The chain is built from TRBV5-4 and TRBJ2-1, with 7 positions matching TRBD1. The CDR3 sequence: CASSLGGQNSYNEQFF. In DNA, the CDR3 is TGTGCCAGCAGCTTGGGGGGACAGAACTCCTACAATGAGCAGTTCTTC.